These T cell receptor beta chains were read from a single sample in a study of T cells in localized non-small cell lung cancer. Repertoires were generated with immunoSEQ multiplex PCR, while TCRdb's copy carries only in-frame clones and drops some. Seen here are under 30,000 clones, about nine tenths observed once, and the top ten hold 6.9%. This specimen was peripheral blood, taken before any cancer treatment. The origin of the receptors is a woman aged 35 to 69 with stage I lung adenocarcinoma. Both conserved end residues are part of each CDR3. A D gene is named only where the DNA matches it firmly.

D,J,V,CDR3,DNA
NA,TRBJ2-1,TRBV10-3,CAIKNDWYEQFF,TGTGCCATCAAGAATGACTGGTATGAGCAGTTCTTC
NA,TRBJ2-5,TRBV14,CASSLGGSGQETQYF,TGTGCCAGCAGCCTCGGGGGTAGCGGCCAAGAGACCCAGTACTTC
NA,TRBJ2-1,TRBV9,CASGNFPGGSTTGEQFF,TGTGCCAGCGGAAATTTCCCCGGAGGTTCTACTACGGGGGAGCAGTTCTTC
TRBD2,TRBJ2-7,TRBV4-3,CASSQDYKGRLADTYEQYF,TGCGCCAGCAGCCAAGATTATAAGGGTAGACTAGCGGATACCTACGAGCAGTACTTC
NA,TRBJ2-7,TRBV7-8,CASSLGTYEQYF,TGTGCCAGCAGCTTAGGGACCTACGAGCAGTACTTC
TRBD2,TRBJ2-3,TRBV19,CASSQGGRQYF,TGTGCCAGTAGTCAGGGAGGGAGGCAGTATTTT
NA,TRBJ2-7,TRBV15,CATSRMGAYEQYF,TGTGCCACCAGCAGAATGGGAGCCTACGAGCAGTACTTC
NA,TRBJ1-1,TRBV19,CASCWGTSHGTEAFF,TGTGCCAGTTGTTGGGGGACCTCCCACGGCACTGAAGCTTTCTTT
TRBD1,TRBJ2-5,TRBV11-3,CASSLGQGRQETQYF,TGTGCCAGCAGCTTAGGACAGGGGCGTCAAGAGACCCAGTACTTC
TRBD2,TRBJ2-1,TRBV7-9,CASSWRHGTSGRAQFF,TGTGCCAGCAGCTGGAGGCACGGGACTAGCGGGAGGGCGCAGTTCTTC
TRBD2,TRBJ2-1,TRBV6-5,CASRPSGRFNEQFF,TGTGCCAGCAGACCTAGCGGGAGGTTTAATGAGCAGTTCTTC
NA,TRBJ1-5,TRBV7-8,CASSSRPDRAKPQHF,TGTGCCAGCAGCTCCCGCCCGGATAGGGCAAAGCCCCAGCATTTT
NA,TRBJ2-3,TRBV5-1,CASSTKGGSDTQYF,TGCGCCAGCAGCACAAAGGGGGGATCAGATACGCAGTATTTT
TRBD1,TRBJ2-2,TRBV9,CASSSDRGTGELFF,TGTGCCAGCAGCTCGGACAGGGGAACCGGGGAGCTGTTTTTT
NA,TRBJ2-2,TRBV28,CASSLRSPNTGELFF,TGTGCCAGCAGTTTAAGGAGCCCGAACACCGGGGAGCTGTTTTTT
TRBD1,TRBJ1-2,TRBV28,CASSSVRTGTDGYTF,TGTGCCAGCAGTTCTGTCAGGACAGGGACAGATGGCTACACCTTC
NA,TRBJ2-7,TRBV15,CATSRMKLAEQYF,TGTGCCACCAGCCGGATGAAGCTGGCCGAGCAGTACTTC
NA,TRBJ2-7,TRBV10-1,CASSRDQETEQYF,TGCGCCAGCAGTCGGGACCAGGAGACCGAGCAGTACTTC